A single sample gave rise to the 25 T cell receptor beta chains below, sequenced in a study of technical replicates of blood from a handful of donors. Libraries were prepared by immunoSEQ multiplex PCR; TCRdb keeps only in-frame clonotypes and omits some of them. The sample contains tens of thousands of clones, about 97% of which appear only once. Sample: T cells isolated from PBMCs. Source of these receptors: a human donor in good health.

CDR3 nucleotide sequence: TGTGCCAGCAGCCCGACCGCGGGAGGGTCGTGGGGGACCCAGTACTTC. Amino acid sequence: CASSPTAGGSWGTQYF. The gene calls are TRBV4-2 and TRBJ2-5; TRBD2 matches 9 bases. Germline CDR1 is LGHNA and CDR2 is YNFKEQ. Trimming cost V 4 bases and J 7 bases; bases outside gene matches: 13. This CDR3 contains 16 residues.

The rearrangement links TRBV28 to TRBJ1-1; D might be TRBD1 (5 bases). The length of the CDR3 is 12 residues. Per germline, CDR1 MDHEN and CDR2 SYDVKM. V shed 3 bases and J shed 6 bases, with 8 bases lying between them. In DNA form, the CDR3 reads TGTGCCAGCAGTTTCCCCAGGGCTGAAGCTTTCTTT. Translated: CASSFPRAEAFF.

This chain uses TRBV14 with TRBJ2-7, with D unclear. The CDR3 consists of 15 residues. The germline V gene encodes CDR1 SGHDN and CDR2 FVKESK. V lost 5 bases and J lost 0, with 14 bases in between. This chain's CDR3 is CASSKLLRSSYEQYF. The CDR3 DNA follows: TGTGCCAGCAGCAAATTACTGAGGAGCTCCTACGAGCAGTACTTC.

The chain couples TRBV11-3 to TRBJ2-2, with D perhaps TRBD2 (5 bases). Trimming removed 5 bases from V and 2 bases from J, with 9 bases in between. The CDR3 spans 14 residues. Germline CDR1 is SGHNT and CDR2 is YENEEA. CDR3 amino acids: CASSQRTNTGELFF. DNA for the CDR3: TGTGCCAGCAGCCAAAGGACTAACACCGGGGAGCTGTTTTTT.

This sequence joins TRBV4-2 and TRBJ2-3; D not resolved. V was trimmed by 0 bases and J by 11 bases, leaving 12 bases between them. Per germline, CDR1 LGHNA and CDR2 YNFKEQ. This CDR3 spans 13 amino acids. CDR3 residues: CASSQDELRGQYF. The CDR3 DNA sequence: TGTGCCAGCAGCCAAGATGAACTTCGAGGGCAGTATTTT.

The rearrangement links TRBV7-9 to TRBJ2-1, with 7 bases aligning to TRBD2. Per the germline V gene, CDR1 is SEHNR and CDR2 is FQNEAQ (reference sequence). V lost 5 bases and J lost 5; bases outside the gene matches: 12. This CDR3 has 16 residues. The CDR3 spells CASSLRRGSDNNEQFF. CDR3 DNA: TGTGCCAGCAGCCTACGTCGCGGGAGCGACAACAATGAGCAGTTCTTC.

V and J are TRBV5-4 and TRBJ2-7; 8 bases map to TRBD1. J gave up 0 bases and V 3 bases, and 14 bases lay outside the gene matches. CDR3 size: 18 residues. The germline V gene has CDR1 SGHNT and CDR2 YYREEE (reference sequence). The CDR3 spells CASSSRAVTGASSYEQYF. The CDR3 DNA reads TGTGCCAGCAGCTCCCGAGCCGTGACAGGGGCCAGCTCCTACGAGCAGTACTTC.

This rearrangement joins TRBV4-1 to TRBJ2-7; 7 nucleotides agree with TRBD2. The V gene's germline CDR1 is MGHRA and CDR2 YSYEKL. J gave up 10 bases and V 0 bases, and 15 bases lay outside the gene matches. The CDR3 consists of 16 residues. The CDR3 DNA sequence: TGCGCCAGCAGCCAAGACTCGACTAGCTCAGGGTCAACCCAGTACTTC. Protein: CASSQDSTSSGSTQYF.

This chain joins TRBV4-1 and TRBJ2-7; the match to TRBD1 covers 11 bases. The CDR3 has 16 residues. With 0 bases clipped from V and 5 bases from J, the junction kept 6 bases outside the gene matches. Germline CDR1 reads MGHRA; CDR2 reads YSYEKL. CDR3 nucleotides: TGCGCCAGCAGCCAAGAACTGGGACAGGGGGTAGACGAGCAGTACTTC. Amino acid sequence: CASSQELGQGVDEQYF.

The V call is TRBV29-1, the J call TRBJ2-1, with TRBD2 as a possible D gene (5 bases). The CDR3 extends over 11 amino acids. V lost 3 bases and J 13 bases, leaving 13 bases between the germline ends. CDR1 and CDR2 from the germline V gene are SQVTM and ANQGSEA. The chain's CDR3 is CSVDDRTSQFF. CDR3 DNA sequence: TGCAGCGTTGATGATCGGACTTCTCAGTTCTTC.

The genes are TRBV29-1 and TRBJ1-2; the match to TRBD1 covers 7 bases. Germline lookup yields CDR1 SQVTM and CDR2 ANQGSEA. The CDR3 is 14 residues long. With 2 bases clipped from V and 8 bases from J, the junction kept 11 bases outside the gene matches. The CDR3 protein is CSVEPDRLAMGYTF. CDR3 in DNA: TGCAGCGTTGAACCGGACAGGTTAGCTATGGGCTACACCTTC.

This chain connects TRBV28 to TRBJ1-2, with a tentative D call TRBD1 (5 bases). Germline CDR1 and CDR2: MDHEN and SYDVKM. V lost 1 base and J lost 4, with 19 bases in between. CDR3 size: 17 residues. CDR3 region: CASSLSHLDAGTYGYTF. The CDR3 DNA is TGTGCCAGCAGTTTATCCCATTTGGACGCGGGGACCTATGGCTACACCTTC.

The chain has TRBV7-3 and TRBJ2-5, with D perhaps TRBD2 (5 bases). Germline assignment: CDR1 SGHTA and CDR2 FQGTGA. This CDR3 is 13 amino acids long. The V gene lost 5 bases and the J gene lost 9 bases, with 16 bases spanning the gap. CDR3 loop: CASSQTRQQAQYF. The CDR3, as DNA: TGTGCCAGCAGCCAAACTAGGCAGCAGGCCCAGTACTTC.

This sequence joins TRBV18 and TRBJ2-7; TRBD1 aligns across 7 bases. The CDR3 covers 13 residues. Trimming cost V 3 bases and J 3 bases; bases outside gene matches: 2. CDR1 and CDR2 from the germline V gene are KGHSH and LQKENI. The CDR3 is CASSPRDSYEQYF. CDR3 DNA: TGTGCCAGCTCACCCCGGGACAGCTACGAGCAGTACTTC.

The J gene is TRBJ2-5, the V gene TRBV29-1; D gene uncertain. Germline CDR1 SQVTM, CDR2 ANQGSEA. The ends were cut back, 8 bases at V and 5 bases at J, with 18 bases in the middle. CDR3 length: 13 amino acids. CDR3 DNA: TGCAGCTCCCCCTCGTTGTCCGGGGAGACCCAGTACTTC. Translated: CSSPSLSGETQYF. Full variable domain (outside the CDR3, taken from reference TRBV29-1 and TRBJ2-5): SAVISQKPSRDICQRGTSLTIQCQVDSQVTMMFWYRQQPGQSLTLIATANQGSEATYESGFVIDKFPISRPNLTFSTLTVSNMSPEDSSIYLCSSPSLSGETQYFGPGTRLLVL.

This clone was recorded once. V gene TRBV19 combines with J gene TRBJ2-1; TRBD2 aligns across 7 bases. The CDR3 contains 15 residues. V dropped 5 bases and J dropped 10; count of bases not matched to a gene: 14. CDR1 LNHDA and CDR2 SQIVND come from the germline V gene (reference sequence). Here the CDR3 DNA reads TGTGCCAGTAGTTCAACCGGGACTAAGATTAACGAGCAGTTCTTC. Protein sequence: CASSSTGTKINEQFF.

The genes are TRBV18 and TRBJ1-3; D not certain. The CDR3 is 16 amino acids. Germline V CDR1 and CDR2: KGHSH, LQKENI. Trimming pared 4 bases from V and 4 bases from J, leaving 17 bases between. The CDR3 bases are TGTGCCAGCTCACAACGGACCACCCCGGGAGGAAACACCATATATTTT. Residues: CASSQRTTPGGNTIYF.

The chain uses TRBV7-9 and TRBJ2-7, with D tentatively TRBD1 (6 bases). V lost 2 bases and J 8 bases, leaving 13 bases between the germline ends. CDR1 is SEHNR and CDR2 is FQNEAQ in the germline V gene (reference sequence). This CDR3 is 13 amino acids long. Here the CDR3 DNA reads TGTGCCAGCAGCTTAAGGACAGAAATCCAGCAGTACTTC. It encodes CASSLRTEIQQYF.

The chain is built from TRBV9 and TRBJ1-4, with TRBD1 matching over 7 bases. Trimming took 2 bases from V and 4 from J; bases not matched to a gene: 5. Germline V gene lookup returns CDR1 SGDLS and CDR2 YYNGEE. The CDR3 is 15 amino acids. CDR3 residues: CASSVRDSNNEKLFF. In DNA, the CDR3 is TGTGCCAGCAGCGTCCGGGACAGCAATAATGAAAAACTGTTTTTT. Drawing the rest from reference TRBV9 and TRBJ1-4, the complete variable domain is DSGVTQTPKHLITATGQRVTLRCSPRSGDLSVYWYQQSLDQGLQFLIQYYNGEERAKGNILERFSAQQFPDLHSELNLSSLELGDSALYFCASSVRDSNNEKLFFGSGTQLSVL.

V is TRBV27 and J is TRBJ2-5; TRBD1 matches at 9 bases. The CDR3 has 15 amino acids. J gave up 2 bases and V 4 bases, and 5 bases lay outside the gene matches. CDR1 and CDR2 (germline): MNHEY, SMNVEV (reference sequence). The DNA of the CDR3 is TGTGCCAGCAGTTCCTTTGGACAGGGGCAAGAGACCCAGTACTTC. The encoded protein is CASSSFGQGQETQYF.

CDR3 DNA sequence: TGTGCCAGCGGTGGACTAGCAGACACAGATACGCAGTATTTT. This translates into CASGGLADTDTQYF. The rearrangement uses TRBV6-1 and TRBJ2-3; TRBD2 matches at 8 bases. The V gene end was trimmed by 8 bases and the J gene end by 2 bases; junction bases not matched to a gene: 6. This CDR3 has 14 amino acids. In germline, CDR1 is MNHNS, CDR2 SASEGT.

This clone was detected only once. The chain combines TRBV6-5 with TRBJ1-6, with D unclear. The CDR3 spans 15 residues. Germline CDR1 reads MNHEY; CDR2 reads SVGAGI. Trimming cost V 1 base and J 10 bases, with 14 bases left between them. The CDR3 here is CASSYYGVEVSPLHF. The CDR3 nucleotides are TGTGCCAGCAGTTACTACGGGGTCGAAGTGTCACCCCTCCACTTT.

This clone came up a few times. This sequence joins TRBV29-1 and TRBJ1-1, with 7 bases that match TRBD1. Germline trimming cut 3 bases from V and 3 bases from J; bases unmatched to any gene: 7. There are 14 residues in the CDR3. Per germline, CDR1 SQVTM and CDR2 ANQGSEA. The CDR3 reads CSVDGDRYHTEAFF. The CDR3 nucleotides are TGCAGCGTTGATGGGGACAGATATCACACTGAAGCTTTCTTT.

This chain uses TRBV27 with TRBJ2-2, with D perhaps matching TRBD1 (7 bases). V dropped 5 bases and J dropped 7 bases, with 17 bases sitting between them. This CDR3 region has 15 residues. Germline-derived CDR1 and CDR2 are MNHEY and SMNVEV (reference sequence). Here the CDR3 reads CASSPLDRRVGELFF. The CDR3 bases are TGTGCCAGCAGTCCTCTGGACAGGAGGGTCGGGGAGCTGTTTTTT.

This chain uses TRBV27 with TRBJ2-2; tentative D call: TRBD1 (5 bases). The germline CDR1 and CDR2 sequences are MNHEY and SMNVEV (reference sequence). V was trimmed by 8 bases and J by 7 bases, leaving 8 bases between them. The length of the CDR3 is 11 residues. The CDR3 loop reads CASGQFGELFF. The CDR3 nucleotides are TGTGCCAGCGGACAATTCGGGGAGCTGTTTTTT.